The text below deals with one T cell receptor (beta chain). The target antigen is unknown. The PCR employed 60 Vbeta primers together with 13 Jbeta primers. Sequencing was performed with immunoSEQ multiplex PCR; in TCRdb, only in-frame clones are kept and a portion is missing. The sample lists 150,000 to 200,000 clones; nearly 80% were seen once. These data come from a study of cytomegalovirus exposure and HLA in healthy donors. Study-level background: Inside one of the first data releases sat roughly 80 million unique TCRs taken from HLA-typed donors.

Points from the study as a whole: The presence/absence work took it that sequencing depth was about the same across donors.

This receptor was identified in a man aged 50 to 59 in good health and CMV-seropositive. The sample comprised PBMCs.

CDR3 nucleotide sequence: TGTGCCAGTAGTACCTTGGACAGCAAGAGTAACGAGCAGTACTTC. This gives the protein CASSTLDSKSNEQYF. The chain recombines TRBV19 with TRBJ2-7; D is possibly TRBD1 (6 bases). The length of the CDR3 is 15 residues. V was pared by 4 bases and J by 5 bases, with 18 bases between. Germline CDR1 reads LNHDA; CDR2 reads SQIVND (reference sequence).